These 24 T cell receptor beta chains came from one sample sequenced in a study of T cell changes during pregnancy in multiple sclerosis. Clones were sequenced by immunoSEQ multiplex PCR, and TCRdb holds only the in-frame ones, with some missing. The data show almost 55,000 clones, more than 90% seen once. Sample: CD8+ T cells from peripheral blood mononuclear cells, taken before pregnancy. These TCRs come from a female donor with multiple sclerosis, enrolled in a pregnancy study.

The chain uses TRBV6-6 and TRBJ2-1, with 11 bases matching TRBD2. Germline CDR1 MNHNY, CDR2 SVGAGI (reference sequence). The CDR3 covers 16 residues. The J segment lost 3 bases and the V segment lost 5 bases, leaving 6 bases of the junction unmatched. CDR3 sequence (DNA): TGTGCCAGCAGTCTCGGGACTAGCGGTGGCTACAATGAGCAGTTCTTC. Amino acids: CASSLGTSGGYNEQFF.

In its sample, this clone was seen once. V and J are TRBV9 and TRBJ2-7; TRBD2 agrees at 11 bases. Trimming took 2 bases from V and 3 from J; bases not matched to a gene: 1. The CDR3 runs 14 residues. Germline V lookup: CDR1 SGDLS, CDR2 YYNGEE. CDR3 DNA sequence: TGTGCCAGCAGCGTCGGACTAGCGGGCTACGAGCAGTACTTC. This translates into CASSVGLAGYEQYF.

The chain carries TRBV19 and TRBJ1-4; D is uncertain. The germline V and J ends were trimmed by 4 bases and 2 bases, with 14 bases remaining between them. The CDR3 length is 16 residues. The germline gives CDR1 LNHDA, CDR2 SQIVND (reference sequence). CDR3: CASSSGLSGTNEKLFF. Here the CDR3 DNA reads TGTGCCAGTAGTAGCGGTCTCTCGGGGACTAATGAAAAACTGTTTTTT.

This chain links TRBV4-1 with TRBJ2-7; D is unclear. Looked up from germline, CDR1 is MGHRA and CDR2 is YSYEKL. V dropped 0 bases and J dropped 2 bases, with 11 bases sitting between them. The CDR3 is made up of 15 amino acids. The CDR3 DNA is TGCGCCAGCAGCCAAGAGGAGACGGTTACCTACGAGCAGTACTTC. Translated, it gives CASSQEETVTYEQYF.

The sample holds one count of this clone. In the same sample, other DNA sequences code for this CDR3. For the CDR3, the DNA is TGTGCCAGCAGTACTAGCGGAACAGATACGCAGTATTTT. Translated, it gives CASSTSGTDTQYF. The chain uses TRBV6-4 and TRBJ2-3; the match to TRBD2 covers 8 bases. V lost 5 bases to trimming and J lost 3 bases; unmatched junction nucleotides: 1. Germline lookup yields CDR1 MRHNA and CDR2 SNTAGT. CDR3 size: 13 residues.

The chain uses TRBV7-9 and TRBJ1-4; D gene ambiguous. The CDR3 length is 12 residues. CDR1 SEHNR and CDR2 FQNEAQ come from the germline V gene (reference sequence). V gave up 1 base and J gave up 11 bases, with 8 bases separating them. In nucleotides, the CDR3 is TGTGCCAGCAGCTTAGGTGCCGGGAAACTGTTTTTT. Translation: CASSLGAGKLFF.

The rearrangement joins TRBV7-8 to TRBJ1-5; the match to TRBD1 covers 8 bases. The J segment lost 3 bases and the V segment lost 1 base, leaving 2 bases of the junction unmatched. From germline, CDR1 is SGHVS and CDR2 FQNEAQ. The CDR3 has 15 residues. This chain's CDR3 is CASSLGTGPNQPQHF. In DNA form, the CDR3 reads TGTGCCAGCAGCTTAGGGACAGGGCCCAATCAGCCCCAGCATTTT. Full variable domain (rest looked up from reference TRBV7-8 and TRBJ1-5): GAGVSQSPRYKVAKRGQDVALRCDPISGHVSLFWYQQALGQGPEFLTYFQNEAQLDKSGLPSDRFFAERPEGSVSTLKIQRTQQEDSAVYLCASSLGTGPNQPQHFGDGTRLSIL.

The chain uses TRBV7-9 and TRBJ2-3; tentative D call: TRBD1 (5 bases). This CDR3 is 13 amino acids long. Germline CDR1 is SEHNR and CDR2 is FQNEAQ (reference sequence). The V end lost 11 bases, the J end lost 0 bases, and 12 bases lay between the germline ends. In nucleotides, the CDR3 is TGTGCCGGTAGGGGCTCTAGCACAGATACGCAGTATTTT. Residues: CAGRGSSTDTQYF. Based on the CDR3 plus reference TRBV7-9 and TRBJ2-3, the full variable domain is DTGVSQNPRHKITKRGQNVTFRCDPISEHNRLYWYRQTLGQGPEFLTYFQNEAQLEKSRLLSDRFSAERPKGSFSTLEIQRTEQGDSAMYLCAGRGSSTDTQYFGPGTRLTVL.

CDR3 nucleotide sequence: TGTGCCAGCAGTTGGGCGGGGGGGTCGGGCAATCAGCCCCAGCATTTT. Its translation is CASSWAGGSGNQPQHF. The gene calls are TRBV27 and TRBJ1-5; D possibly corresponds to TRBD1 (5 bases). Trimming pared 4 bases from V and 2 bases from J, leaving 15 bases between. Germline V lookup: CDR1 MNHEY, CDR2 SMNVEV (reference sequence). This CDR3 region has 16 residues.

The CDR3 DNA is TGCGCCAGCAGCCGAGTAAGGGGGGGCCCTTACAATGAGCAGTTCTTC. Translated, it gives CASSRVRGGPYNEQFF. The J gene is TRBJ2-1, the V gene TRBV4-3; perhaps TRBD2 as D (7 bases). This CDR3 contains 16 residues. Germline-derived CDR1 and CDR2 are LGHNA and YSLEER. Between the trimmed V and J ends, which lost 4 bases and 4 bases, there was a span of 17 bases.

This sequence joins TRBV7-7 and TRBJ1-1, with D unclear. In germline, CDR1 is SSHAT, CDR2 FNYEAQ (reference sequence). Trimming took 5 bases from V and 5 from J, leaving 12 bases between them. The CDR3 extends over 13 amino acids. The CDR3 reads CASSLARWTEAFF. The CDR3, as DNA: TGTGCCAGCAGCCTGGCGAGGTGGACTGAAGCTTTCTTT. Full variable domain (outside the CDR3, taken from reference TRBV7-7 and TRBJ1-1): GAGVSQSPRYKVTKRGQDVTLRCDPISSHATLYWYQQALGQGPEFLTYFNYEAQPDKSGLPSDRFSAERPEGSISTLTIQRTEQRDSAMYRCASSLARWTEAFFGQGTRLTVV.

This clone was seen more than once but under ten times. This chain connects TRBV6-1 to TRBJ2-3; 8 bases match TRBD2. With V trimmed by 0 bases and J by 0 bases, 2 bases remained unmatched. The CDR3 length is 16 residues. In germline, CDR1 is MNHNS, CDR2 SASEGT. The CDR3 nucleotides read TGTGCCAGCAGTGAAGCGGCGGGGGGAAGCACAGATACGCAGTATTTT. The encoded protein is CASSEAAGGSTDTQYF.

This clone is a singleton in its sample. The V call is TRBV13, the J call TRBJ1-1, with unresolved D. The CDR3 covers 13 residues. V was trimmed by 2 bases and J by 3 bases, leaving 7 bases between them. Germline V gene data show CDR1 as PRHDT and CDR2 as FYEKMQ (reference sequence). As DNA, the CDR3 is TGTGCCAGCAGCTTACGAGGGTACACTGAAGCTTTCTTT. Translating gives CASSLRGYTEAFF.

The chain links TRBV18 to TRBJ2-7, with D perhaps matching TRBD1 (6 bases). Germline V gene lookup returns CDR1 KGHSH and CDR2 LQKENI. The CDR3 is made up of 18 amino acids. V gave up 2 bases and J gave up 0 bases, with 20 bases separating them. The CDR3 DNA is TGTGCCAGCTCACCAACTAGTCCGGACAGAGTTTTCTCCTACGAGCAGTACTTC. Amino acids: CASSPTSPDRVFSYEQYF.

The chain has TRBV6-1 and TRBJ2-7, with TRBD2 as a possible D gene (5 bases). V lost 2 bases and J lost 7, with 6 bases in between. This CDR3 spans 11 amino acids. Germline V gene data show CDR1 as MNHNS and CDR2 as SASEGT. The CDR3 coding sequence is TGTGCCAGCAGTGAAACGGGGGAGCAGTACTTC. Translation gives CASSETGEQYF.

J is TRBJ1-2 and V is TRBV14; D remains ambiguous. Germline CDR1 and CDR2: SGHDN and FVKESK. The ends were cut back, 4 bases at V and 6 bases at J, with 21 bases in the middle. The CDR3 sequence is 16 residues long. CDR3 nucleotide sequence: TGTGCCAGCAGCCCCACCGGAATTTTCGCGGGTCATGGCTACACCTTC. It specifies CASSPTGIFAGHGYTF.

The rearrangement joins TRBV27 to TRBJ1-1; no clear D. From germline, CDR1 is MNHEY and CDR2 SMNVEV (reference sequence). There are 13 residues in the CDR3. Trimming removed 0 bases from V and 5 bases from J, with 7 bases in between. The CDR3 sequence: CASSLSGETEAFF. The CDR3 DNA reads as TGTGCCAGCAGTTTATCAGGAGAGACTGAAGCTTTCTTT.

The CDR3 region has the DNA TGTGCCAGCCACTTTGGGACTAGCGCGAACAATGAGCAGTTCTTC. Translation gives CASHFGTSANNEQFF. The chain couples TRBV2 to TRBJ2-1, with 10 bases that match TRBD2. Losses at the gene ends were 8 bases for V and 5 bases for J; bases not matched to a gene: 9. Per germline, CDR1 SNHLY and CDR2 FYNNEI. The CDR3 totals 15 residues.

The genes are TRBV7-9 and TRBJ1-1; no firm D call. Germline assignment: CDR1 SEHNR and CDR2 FQNEAQ (reference sequence). The CDR3 has 15 amino acids. Deletions cut 5 bases from V and 4 bases from J, with 17 bases between. CDR3 sequence (DNA): TGTGCCAGCAGCCCCCCCGGCGGGGTGAGCACTGAAGCTTTCTTT. Translated: CASSPPGGVSTEAFF.

This sequence joins TRBV4-1 and TRBJ2-5, with 15 bases matching TRBD2. Per the germline V gene, CDR1 is MGHRA and CDR2 is YSYEKL. Trimming removed 4 bases from V and 5 bases from J; junction bases left unmatched: 17. This CDR3 has 20 residues. The CDR3 region has the DNA TGCGCCAGCAGCCCTCAGCCCTCCGGGACTAGCGGGGGGACAAGGGAGACCCAGTACTTC. It specifies CASSPQPSGTSGGTRETQYF.

As concerns this clone: The junction departs from the called germline gene at one end, perhaps through a read error. The gene calls are TRBV4-3 and TRBJ2-3; 12 bases are a match to TRBD2. There are 16 residues in the CDR3. Germline CDR1 reads LGHNA; CDR2 reads YSLEER. This chain's CDR3 is CATSQDLAGGPDTQYF. DNA for the CDR3: TGCGCCACCAGCCAAGATCTAGCGGGGGGGCCGGATACGCAGTATTTT.

J is TRBJ1-2 and V is TRBV10-2; D might be TRBD1 (5 bases). With 7 bases removed from V and 5 bases from J, the gap between germline ends came to 17 bases. Germline lookup yields CDR1 WSHSY and CDR2 SAAADI. The CDR3 sequence is 14 residues long. This chain's CDR3 is CASTPDTLRYGYTF. Written as DNA, the CDR3 is TGCGCCAGCACTCCGGACACCCTTCGGTATGGCTACACCTTC.

DNA for the CDR3: TGTGCCAGCAGTCATAGTTGGCCCGGGACTAGCGGGGGGGGTTACGAGCAGTACTTC. As protein: CASSHSWPGTSGGGYEQYF. This chain uses TRBV7-2 with TRBJ2-7; TRBD2 agrees at 16 bases. Germline V lookup: CDR1 SGHTA, CDR2 FQGNSA. Trimming removed 6 bases from V and 4 bases from J; junction bases left unmatched: 15. The CDR3 loop spans 19 amino acids.

The chain recombines TRBV6-5 with TRBJ1-1; 10 nucleotides line up with TRBD1. With 2 bases clipped from V and 5 bases from J, the junction kept 8 bases outside the gene matches. Looked up from germline, CDR1 is MNHEY and CDR2 is SVGAGI. The CDR3 consists of 16 residues. The CDR3 nucleotides read TGTGCCAGCAGTTACCCCCTCGGACAGGGGGAAACTGAAGCTTTCTTT. It codes for CASSYPLGQGETEAFF.